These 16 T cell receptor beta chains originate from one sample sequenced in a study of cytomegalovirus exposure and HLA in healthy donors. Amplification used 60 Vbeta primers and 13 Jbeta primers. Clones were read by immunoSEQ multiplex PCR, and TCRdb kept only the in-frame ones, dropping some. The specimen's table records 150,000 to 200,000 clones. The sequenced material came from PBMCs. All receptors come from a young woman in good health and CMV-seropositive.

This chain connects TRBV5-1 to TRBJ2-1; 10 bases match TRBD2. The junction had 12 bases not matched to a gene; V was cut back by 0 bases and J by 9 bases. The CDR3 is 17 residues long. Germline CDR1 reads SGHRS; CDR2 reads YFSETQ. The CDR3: CASSLETASGSLIEQFF. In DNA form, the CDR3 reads TGCGCCAGCAGCTTGGAAACCGCTAGCGGGAGTTTAATTGAGCAGTTCTTC.

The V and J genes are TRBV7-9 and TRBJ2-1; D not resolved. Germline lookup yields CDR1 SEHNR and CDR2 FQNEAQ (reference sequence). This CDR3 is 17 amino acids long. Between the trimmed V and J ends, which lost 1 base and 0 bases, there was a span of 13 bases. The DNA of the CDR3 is TGTGCCAGCAGCTTAGGCACTGAGCCAAGCTCCTACAATGAGCAGTTCTTC. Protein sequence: CASSLGTEPSSYNEQFF.

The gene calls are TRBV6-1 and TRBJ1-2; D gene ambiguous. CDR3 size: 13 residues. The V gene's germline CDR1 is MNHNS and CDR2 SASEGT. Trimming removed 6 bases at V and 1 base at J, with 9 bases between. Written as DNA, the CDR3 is TGTGCCAGCAGGCGGTTAAGTAACTATGGCTACACCTTC. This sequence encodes CASRRLSNYGYTF.

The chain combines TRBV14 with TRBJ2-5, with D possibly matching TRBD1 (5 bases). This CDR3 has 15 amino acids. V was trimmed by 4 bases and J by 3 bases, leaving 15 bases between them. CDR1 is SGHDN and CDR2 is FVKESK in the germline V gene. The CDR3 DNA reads TGTGCCAGCAGCCGATGGACAAACCGAGAAGAGACCCAGTACTTC. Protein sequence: CASSRWTNREETQYF.

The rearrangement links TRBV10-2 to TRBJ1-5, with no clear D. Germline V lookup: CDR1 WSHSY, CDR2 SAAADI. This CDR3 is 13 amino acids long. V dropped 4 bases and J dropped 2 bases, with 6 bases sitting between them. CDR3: CASSVAGNQPQHF. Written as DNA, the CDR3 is TGCGCCAGCAGTGTGGCCGGCAATCAGCCCCAGCATTTT.

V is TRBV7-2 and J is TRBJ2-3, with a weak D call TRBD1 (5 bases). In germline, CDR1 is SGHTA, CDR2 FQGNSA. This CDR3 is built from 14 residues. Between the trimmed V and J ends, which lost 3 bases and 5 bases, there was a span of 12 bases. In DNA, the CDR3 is TGTGCCAGCAGCTTGAGTAGGGGCCAAGATACGCAGTATTTT. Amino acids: CASSLSRGQDTQYF.

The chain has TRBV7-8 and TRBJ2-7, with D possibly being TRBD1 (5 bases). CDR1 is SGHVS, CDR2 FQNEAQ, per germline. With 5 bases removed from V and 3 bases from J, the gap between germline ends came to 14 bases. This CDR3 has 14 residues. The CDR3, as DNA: TGTGCCAGCAGCCAGAGACAGTTTAGCTACGAGCAGTACTTC. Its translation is CASSQRQFSYEQYF.

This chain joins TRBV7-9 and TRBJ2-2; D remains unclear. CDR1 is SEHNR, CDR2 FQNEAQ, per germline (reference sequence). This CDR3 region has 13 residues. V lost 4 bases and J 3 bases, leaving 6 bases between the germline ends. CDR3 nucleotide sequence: TGTGCCAGCAGCTCCCTTGACACCGGGGAGCTGTTTTTT. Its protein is CASSSLDTGELFF.

CDR3 sequence: CASSRGSREGYTF. The CDR3 DNA sequence: TGTGCCAGCAGCCGAGGATCCCGAGAAGGCTACACCTTC. The V gene is TRBV14, the J gene TRBJ1-2; unclear D gene. Between the trimmed V and J ends, which lost 4 bases and 8 bases, there was a span of 14 bases. The CDR3 is 13 residues long. Germline V gene data show CDR1 as SGHDN and CDR2 as FVKESK. Filled out from reference TRBV14 and TRBJ1-2, the complete variable domain reads EAGVTQFPSHSVIEKGQTVTLRCDPISGHDNLYWYRRVMGKEIKFLLHFVKESKQDESGMPNNRFLAERTGGTYSTLKVQPAELEDSGVYFCASSRGSREGYTFGSGTRLTVV.

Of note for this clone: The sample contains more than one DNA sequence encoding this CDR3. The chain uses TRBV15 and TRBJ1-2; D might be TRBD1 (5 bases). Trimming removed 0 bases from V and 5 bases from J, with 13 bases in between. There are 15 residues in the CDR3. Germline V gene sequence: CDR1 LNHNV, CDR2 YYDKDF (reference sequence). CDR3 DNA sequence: TGTGCCACCAGCAGAGATTTAGGGGAGGCTTATGGCTACACCTTC. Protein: CATSRDLGEAYGYTF.

CDR3 in DNA: TGTGCCAGTAGTACCCCGGGAGGGCCATCGGATGAGCAGTTCTTC. This gives the protein CASSTPGGPSDEQFF. The chain links TRBV19 to TRBJ2-1, with 8 bases aligning to TRBD2. CDR3 size: 15 residues. Per the germline V gene, CDR1 is LNHDA and CDR2 is SQIVND (reference sequence). The V and J ends lost 4 bases and 8 bases, in that order; junction bases with no gene match: 10. The whole variable domain, filled in from reference TRBV19 and TRBJ2-1, reads DGGITQSPKYLFRKEGQNVTLSCEQNLNHDAMYWYRQDPGQGLRLIYYSQIVNDFQKGDIAEGYSVSREKKESFPLTVTSAQKNPTAFYLCASSTPGGPSDEQFFGPGTRLTVL.

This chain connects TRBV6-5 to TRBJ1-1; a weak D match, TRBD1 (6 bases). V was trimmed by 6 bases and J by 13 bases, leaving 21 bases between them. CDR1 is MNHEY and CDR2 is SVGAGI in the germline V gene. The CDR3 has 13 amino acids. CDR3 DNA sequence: TGTGCCAGCAGCTTCTCCGGGACACCCGACGATTTCTTT. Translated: CASSFSGTPDDFF.

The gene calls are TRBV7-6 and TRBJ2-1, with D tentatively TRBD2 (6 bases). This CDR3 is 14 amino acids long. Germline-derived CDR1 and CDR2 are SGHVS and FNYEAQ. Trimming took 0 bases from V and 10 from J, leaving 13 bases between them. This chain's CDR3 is CASSLARQGGEQFF. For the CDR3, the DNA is TGTGCCAGCAGCTTAGCCCGCCAAGGAGGGGAGCAGTTCTTC.

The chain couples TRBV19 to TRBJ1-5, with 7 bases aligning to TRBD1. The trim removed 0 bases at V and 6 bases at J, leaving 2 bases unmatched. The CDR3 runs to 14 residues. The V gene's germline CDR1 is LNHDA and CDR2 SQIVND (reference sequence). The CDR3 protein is CASSIEDRSQPQHF. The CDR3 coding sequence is TGTGCCAGTAGTATAGAGGACAGGAGTCAGCCCCAGCATTTT.

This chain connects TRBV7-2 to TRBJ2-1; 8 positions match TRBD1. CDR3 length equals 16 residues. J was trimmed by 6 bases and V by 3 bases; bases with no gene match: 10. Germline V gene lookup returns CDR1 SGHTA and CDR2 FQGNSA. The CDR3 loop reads CASSFWGRGQLNEQFF. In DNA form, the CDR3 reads TGTGCCAGCAGCTTCTGGGGCAGGGGGCAACTCAATGAGCAGTTCTTC.

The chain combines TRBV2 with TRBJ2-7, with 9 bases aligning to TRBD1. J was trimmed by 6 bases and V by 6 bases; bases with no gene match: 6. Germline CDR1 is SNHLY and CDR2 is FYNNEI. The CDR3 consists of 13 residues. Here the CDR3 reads CASSYNRGLEQYF. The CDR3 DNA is TGTGCCAGCAGCTACAACAGGGGGCTCGAGCAGTACTTC.